Presented here are 16 T cell receptor beta chains from one specimen sequenced in a study. TCRdb re-called the RT-PCR reads with MiXCR, one entry per CDR3 protein. Of 550,000 to 750,000 distinct CDR3 sequences in the sample, approximately 15% were seen once. The sequenced sample consisted of memory CD4+ T cells from blood. These receptors all stem from a female donor in good health, serving as a healthy control.

This clonotype was picked up many times. The chain is built from TRBV4-1 and TRBJ1-2; 7 nucleotides agree with TRBD1. The CDR3 sequence is 15 residues long. CDR1 is MGHRA and CDR2 is YSYEKL in the germline V gene. Trimming at V came to 5 bases and at J to 3 bases, leaving 9 bases not matched to a gene. The CDR3 sequence is CASSVRQGVDYGYTF. Written as DNA, the CDR3 is TGCGCCAGCAGCGTCCGACAGGGAGTAGACTATGGCTACACCTTC.

About this clonotype: A read error may account for a junction end that differs from germline. CDR3 sequence reads: CASSHRDHYKQYF. CDR3 DNA: TGTGCCAGCAGCCACCGGGACCACTACAAGCAGTACTTC. The chain joins TRBV5-4 to TRBJ2-7; D assignment may be TRBD1 or TRBD2 (5 bases each). This CDR3 has 13 residues. CDR1 is SGHNT, CDR2 YYREEE, per germline (reference sequence).

The chain joins TRBV7-2 to TRBJ1-1, with 7 bases matching TRBD1. The germline gives CDR1 SGHTA, CDR2 FQGNSA. With 5 bases clipped from V and 10 bases from J, the junction kept 10 bases outside the gene matches. This CDR3 is built from 13 residues. The CDR3 region is CASSRASYRGAFF. In DNA form, the CDR3 reads TGTGCCAGCAGCCGCGCCTCGTACAGGGGAGCTTTCTTT.

The chain is built from TRBV7-2 and TRBJ2-7; TRBD2 matches 15 bases. In germline, CDR1 is SGHTA, CDR2 FQGNSA. The junction had 9 bases not matched to a gene; V was cut back by 5 bases and J by 1 base. This CDR3 comprises 18 residues. The CDR3 region is CASSISGTSGRNSYEQYF. In DNA form, the CDR3 reads TGTGCCAGCAGCATATCCGGGACTAGCGGGAGGAATTCCTACGAGCAGTACTTC.

This clonotype has only a few counts. The V call is TRBV5-8, the J call TRBJ2-3; D gene unclear. Germline CDR1 and CDR2: SGHTS and YDEGEE. Trimming pared 3 bases from V and 1 base from J, leaving 6 bases between. The CDR3 consists of 13 residues. DNA for the CDR3: TGTGCCAGCAGCTCCTACGGCACAGATACGCAGTATTTT. Encoded protein: CASSSYGTDTQYF.

This clonotype was counted many times. The gene calls are TRBV20-1 and TRBJ2-2; 7 nucleotides line up with TRBD1. Germline CDR1 reads DFQATT; CDR2 reads SNEGSKA (reference sequence). Losses at the gene ends were 2 bases for V and 3 bases for J; bases not matched to a gene: 0. The CDR3 runs 13 residues. The CDR3 loop is CSARQGDTGELFF. The CDR3 DNA follows: TGCAGTGCTAGACAGGGGGACACCGGGGAGCTGTTTTTT.

There are many counts of this clonotype. This sequence joins TRBV12-3 or TRBV12-4 and TRBJ1-1, with a tentative D call TRBD1 (5 bases). V was trimmed by 7 bases and J by 6 bases, leaving 21 bases between them. The CDR3 consists of 15 residues. The CDR3 here is CASIENWASGPEAFF. In DNA form, the CDR3 reads TGTGCCAGCATCGAGAATTGGGCGTCGGGGCCTGAAGCTTTCTTT.

The J gene is TRBJ2-3, the V gene TRBV5-1; a weak D match, TRBD2 (5 bases). CDR1 and CDR2 from the germline V gene are SGHRS and YFSETQ. CDR3 length: 15 amino acids. With 6 bases removed from V and 1 base from J, the gap between germline ends came to 15 bases. DNA for the CDR3: TGCGCCAGCATGTCGAGTAGCGAGGGCACAGATACGCAGTATTTT. This gives the protein CASMSSSEGTDTQYF. Complete variable domain (other parts from reference TRBV5-1 and TRBJ2-3): KAGVTQTPRYLIKTRGQQVTLSCSPISGHRSVSWYQQTPGQGLQFLFEYFSETQRNKGNFPGRFSGRQFSNSRSEMNVSTLELGDSALYLCASMSSSEGTDTQYFGPGTRLTVL.

The chain recombines TRBV14 with TRBJ1-6; TRBD1 matches at 7 bases. The CDR3 has 15 residues. The junction had 6 bases not matched to a gene; V was cut back by 6 bases and J by 4 bases. Germline CDR1 SGHDN, CDR2 FVKESK. DNA of the CDR3: TGTGCCAGCAGTCACAGGGGAGGATATAATTCACCCCTCCACTTT. Translating it yields CASSHRGGYNSPLHF.

The chain is built from TRBV20-1 and TRBJ2-3; 8 bases match TRBD2. The CDR3 length is 14 residues. Trimming cost V 6 bases and J 4 bases; bases outside gene matches: 9. CDR1 and CDR2 (germline): DFQATT, SNEGSKA (reference sequence). The DNA for the CDR3 is TGCAGTGCAAAAAAAGCGGGAGTGCCAGATACGCAGTATTTT. Protein sequence: CSAKKAGVPDTQYF.

This clonotype showed up just a few times. The rearrangement joins TRBV5-5 to TRBJ1-1; D not resolved. The length of the CDR3 is 14 residues. Germline V gives CDR1 SGHKS, CDR2 YYEKEE (reference sequence). V was cut by 2 bases and J by 0 bases, with 8 bases left in between. CDR3 loop: CASSFTRMNTEAFF. CDR3 in DNA: TGTGCCAGCAGCTTTACGCGTATGAACACTGAAGCTTTCTTT.

There are many counts of this clonotype. The CDR3 reads CSIGQGSEAFF. The CDR3 DNA reads TGCAGCATCGGACAGGGATCTGAAGCTTTCTTT. V and J are TRBV29-1 and TRBJ1-1, with 8 bases lining up with TRBD1. The trim removed 8 bases at V and 6 bases at J, leaving 5 bases unmatched. Germline V gene lookup returns CDR1 SQVTM and CDR2 ANQGSEA. The CDR3 has 11 residues.

This chain links TRBV5-1 with TRBJ2-2; possible D gene TRBD1, 5 bases. From germline, CDR1 is SGHRS and CDR2 YFSETQ. The CDR3 consists of 18 residues. Trimming removed 2 bases at V and 3 bases at J, with 20 bases between. DNA of the CDR3: TGCGCCAGCAGCTTCCTATTGACAGACCGAGATTACACCGGGGAGCTGTTTTTT. Translating it yields CASSFLLTDRDYTGELFF.

This clonotype was counted a few times. The gene calls are TRBV6-5 and TRBJ2-6, with 9 bases fitting TRBD1. The V gene end was trimmed by 5 bases and the J gene end by 4 bases; junction bases not matched to a gene: 6. This CDR3 has 16 residues. CDR1 and CDR2 (germline): MNHEY, SVGAGI. The CDR3 region has the DNA TGTGCCAGCAGTCCCGGGACAGGGATCGGGGCCAACGTCCTGACTTTC. It specifies CASSPGTGIGANVLTF.

This clonotype was seen many times. V gene TRBV6-6 combines with J gene TRBJ1-1, with D possibly being TRBD1 (5 bases). V lost 10 bases, J lost 7 bases, and 16 bases lay in between. Germline assignment: CDR1 MNHNY and CDR2 SVGAGI (reference sequence). The CDR3 totals 12 residues. The CDR3 loop is CATGTSAGEAFF. CDR3 nucleotide sequence: TGTGCCACGGGGACCTCAGCCGGTGAAGCTTTCTTT.

Worth noting for this clonotype: It is likely a read error, because the conserved phenylalanine at the end of the CDR3 is missing. No DNA is shown, since the ends of the CDR3 on it are uncertain; the CDR3 is the one TCRdb lists. The chain uses TRBV9 and TRBJ1-2. Termini included, the CDR3 measures 8 amino acids. CDR1 is SGDLS, CDR2 YYNGEE, per germline. CDR3: CASPADGG.